This T cell receptor (beta chain) originates from a study of blood T cell repertoires in COVID-19. Whole-study context: Collection of acute and convalescent COVID-19 samples took place in the United States, Italy and Spain.

The V end was cut by 0 bases, the J end by 4 bases, with 10 bases between. Germline-derived CDR1 and CDR2 are SGDLS and YYNGEE. The CDR3 runs 14 residues. In the original analysis: Amplifying reference gene primers gave estimates of nucleated cell counts. The protocol was immunoSEQ multiplex PCR, while the TCRdb copy is restricted to in-frame clones and leaves out a portion. That table furnishes V, J and clone size, whereas the DNA furnished D and trimming. Altogether about 67,000 clones are present, 85% to 90% being singletons, with the ten largest covering 6.5% to 9.5%. V is TRBV9 and J is TRBJ1-1; D gene unclear. This sequence originates from a man between 45 and 60 years old with active COVID-19. The specimen sequenced was peripheral blood. The CDR3 DNA is TGTGCCAGCAGCGTAGCTAGGGAGGGCACTGAAGCTTTCTTT. The encoded protein is CASSVAREGTEAFF.